This TCR beta chain came from a study of Ad26.COV2.S vaccination and SARS-CoV-2 variants. Overall study results and limits: People who got the vaccine or the placebo had similar non-spike TCR breadth. Assessments of TCR breadth and depth may have underestimated the total T cell responses. CD8+ and CD4+ T cells specific for spike reportedly responded with substantial breadth after vaccination. Participants in the vaccine arm had higher spike-specific TCR breadth; placebo recipients had lower.

The sample holds one count of this clone. Its antigen is currently unknown. Data came from immunoSEQ multiplex PCR; TCRdb stores just in-frame clones and leaves some out. The sample consists of 100,000 or so clones, roughly 80% of them appearing once. Germline V gene lookup returns CDR1 GTSNPN and CDR2 SVGIG (reference sequence). With 3 bases removed from V and 0 bases from J, the gap between germline ends came to 8 bases. The CDR3 has 13 amino acids. This TCR derives from a human donor who had recovered from COVID-19. The sequencing used peripheral blood, collected after recovery from COVID-19. The chain couples TRBV30 to TRBJ1-1; D is uncertain. The CDR3 DNA reads as TGTGCCTGGAGCAGAAGTATGAACACTGAAGCTTTCTTT. Translation gives CAWSRSMNTEAFF. Looking up the rest from reference TRBV30 and TRBJ1-1 gives the full variable domain: SQTIHQWPATLVQPVGSPLSLECTVEGTSNPNLYWYRQAAGRGLQLLFYSVGIGQISSEVPQNLSASRPQDRQFILSSKKLLLSDSGFYLCAWSRSMNTEAFFGQGTRLTVV.